The following is a T cell receptor beta chain sequence with its context. Its target is unknown. Naive CD8 isolation took CD45RO-negative cells positively selected for CCR7 and excluded terminally differentiated effector memory CD45RA+ cells. Donors included only healthy HIV-negative adults lacking recent acute infections or vaccinations. These data belong to a study of shared clonotypes between healthy human individuals. General observations from the study: Naive CD4 clonotype sharing across several donors was approximately 5.2%. Rarefaction demonstrated incomplete sorted-subset sequencing despite large depth.

V dropped 3 bases and J dropped 8; count of bases not matched to a gene: 1. This CDR3 is 11 amino acids long. Germline CDR1 and CDR2: GTSNPN and SVGIG (reference sequence). Per sorted-subset replicate PCR, input was approximately 200 ng DNA, representing about 30,000 T cell genomes. Sequencing was performed with immunoSEQ multiplex PCR; in TCRdb, only in-frame clones are kept and a portion is missing. The table lists roughly 2.1 million clones, 85% to 95% of them singletons. The specimen was naive CD8+ T cells from PBMCs. This TCR was recovered from a man between 18 and 35 years old in good health. Some clones in this sample may be carry-over from other donors' samples. The gene calls are TRBV30 and TRBJ2-4; TRBD1 matches 7 bases. CDR3 sequence reads: CAWRTGDIQYF. As DNA, the CDR3 is TGTGCCTGGAGAACAGGGGACATTCAGTACTTC.